This T cell receptor (beta chain) comes out of a study of blood T cell repertoires in COVID-19 (TCRdb year 2020). Some background on the complete study: Samples covering the acute and convalescent phases of COVID-19 were provided by collaborators in the United States, Italy and Spain. The prospective study material was composed of cDNA or gDNA derived from T cells, B-cell-depleted T cells, or PBMCs. Deeply sampled blood TCRbeta repertoires from subjects exposed to, actively infected with, or recovered from COVID-19 were included in the dataset. The repertoires were released in a freely available public database intended as a resource for research on the immune response to SARS-CoV-2. Samples came from the ongoing ImmuneRACE study (first 160 participants) plus 1,254 subjects from 6 global collaborators. Nearly every sample came with metadata listing a de-identified subject ID, COVID-19 status, age in years and sex. Where HLA class I and class II types were available, the types were taken from metadata supplied by the sample provider, not from assay-based typing. General conclusions and limits of the study: The amount of clinical and demographic metadata varied by source and participant and was provided uncurated.

Spanning cysteine to phenylalanine, the CDR3 consists of 13 amino acids. Left in the record is the CDR3 DNA by itself, 39 bases read in frame from the first base. V loses 0 bases of germline sequence and J loses 3 bases, and the interval between the two ends is 7 bases. CDR1 and CDR2 are read off the germline V gene as SGHRS and YFSETQ. Whole blood was collected in K2EDTA tubes by collaborating institutions according to the institutions' own protocols. For TCRbeta analysis, collaborator samples were shipped as frozen whole blood, as isolated PBMCs, or as DNA extracted from either sample type. TCRbeta CDR3 regions were amplified from genomic DNA by means of the immunoSEQ Assay, a bias-controlled multiplex PCR. Turning to the authors' computational methods: Nucleated cell counts per sample were estimated from amplification of reference gene primers within the assay. To quantify the absolute abundance of each unique TCRbeta CDR3 rearrangement, sequence reads were collapsed and filtered. For each sample, productive Simpson clonality was calculated as the square root of Simpson's diversity index across productive rearrangements. TCRdb stores this immuneACCESS table with in-frame sequences only. Part of the clones is absent; in the studies checked, under half of the shortfall reflects unresolved V genes, and no reason is known for the rest. D and trimming were read from the DNA, whereas the V and J calls and clone size are those reported in that table. For this sample the table gives around 100,000 clones, of which roughly 86% were detected only once. The top ten hold under 7.5% of the sample.

Details on this clone: Its antigen is still unknown. Base qualities are missing; no much larger clone stands one base away.

The rearranged chain carries TRBV5-1 and TRBJ2-7, with TRBD1 perhaps the D gene, on 6 matching bases. The specimen was peripheral blood. The receptor was derived from a woman aged 60 to 75 with acute or convalescent COVID-19. The CDR3 protein sequence reads: CASSLEGVYEQYF. The sequenced DNA is TGCGCCAGCAGCTTGGAGGGGGTCTACGAGCAGTACTTC. With the portions outside the CDR3 filled from the reference TRBV5-1 and TRBJ2-7 genes, the complete variable region becomes KAGVTQTPRYLIKTRGQQVTLSCSPISGHRSVSWYQQTPGQGLQFLFEYFSETQRNKGNFPGRFSGRQFSNSRSEMNVSTLELGDSALYLCASSLEGVYEQYFGPGTRLTVT.